One and the same sample provided the 15 T cell receptor beta chains below, sequenced in a study of early T cells in non-severe SARS-CoV-2 infection. In TCRdb, the 5' RACE reads were re-called with MiXCR into one record per CDR3 protein. The data hold approximately 50,000 distinct CDR3 sequences, with approximately 9.9% observed a single time. Sequencing used whole blood. All receptors derive from an adult who was a healthcare worker with PCR-confirmed SARS-CoV-2 infection or an uninfected control (not recorded which).

This chain uses TRBV20-1 with TRBJ2-4, with D unclear. This CDR3 is built from 16 residues. With 3 bases removed from V and 0 bases from J, the gap between germline ends came to 15 bases. CDR1 and CDR2 from the germline V gene are DFQATT and SNEGSKA (reference sequence). The CDR3 bases are TGCAGTGCTAGTAGTAATGCAGCGAGAGCCAAAAACATTCAGTACTTC. It yields the protein CSASSNAARAKNIQYF.

This clonotype was observed a handful of times. The CDR3: CSAAQNTEAFF. For the CDR3, the DNA is TGCAGTGCAGCCCAGAACACTGAAGCTTTCTTT. The chain is built from TRBV20-1 and TRBJ1-1; D unclear. Germline lookup yields CDR1 DFQATT and CDR2 SNEGSKA (reference sequence). Deletions cut 6 bases from V and 1 base from J, with 6 bases between. The CDR3 runs to 11 residues.

V gene TRBV2 combines with J gene TRBJ2-1, with 9 positions matching TRBD1. The CDR3 is made up of 15 amino acids. Germline lookup yields CDR1 SNHLY and CDR2 FYNNEI. V was pared by 4 bases and J by 9 bases, with 10 bases of the junction left unmatched. Written as DNA, the CDR3 is TGTGCCAGCAGTGGAGGAAGGACAGGGGTTAGTGAGCAGTTCTTC. Translated, it gives CASSGGRTGVSEQFF.

J is TRBJ2-1 and V is TRBV20-1, with D perhaps TRBD2 (5 bases). Deletions cut 5 bases from V and 6 bases from J, with 11 bases between. The length of the CDR3 is 12 residues. Germline loops: CDR1 DFQATT, CDR2 SNEGSKA (reference sequence). The CDR3 sequence: CSAPLTSNEQFF. In DNA form, the CDR3 reads TGCAGTGCTCCTCTTACTAGCAATGAGCAGTTCTTC.

This clonotype has only a few counts. The chain is built from TRBV9 and TRBJ2-1; no clear D gene. V was trimmed by 4 bases and J by 6 bases, leaving 14 bases between them. The CDR3 length is 14 residues. The germline CDR1 and CDR2 sequences are SGDLS and YYNGEE. The CDR3, as DNA: TGTGCCAGCAGCCCGCGCTCTGGAGTCAATGAGCAGTTCTTC. As protein: CASSPRSGVNEQFF.

This clonotype was recorded at least ten times. The chain employs TRBV28 and TRBJ2-1; D is undetermined. V was shortened by 4 bases and J by 7 bases, with 5 bases between the two germline ends. Germline lookup yields CDR1 MDHEN and CDR2 SYDVKM. This CDR3 has 11 residues. The CDR3 region has the DNA TGTGCCAGCAGTTCCGAAAATGAGCAGTTCTTC. Its protein is CASSSENEQFF.

This clonotype was detected only a few times. The gene calls are TRBV2 and TRBJ2-2, with D hard to call. In germline, CDR1 is SNHLY, CDR2 FYNNEI. This CDR3 spans 15 amino acids. Trimming stripped 2 bases from V and 0 bases from J, with 7 bases between. The DNA for the CDR3 is TGTGCCAGCAGTGAAAGGACGGCGAACACCGGGGAGCTGTTTTTT. Residues: CASSERTANTGELFF.

This clonotype was seen a handful of times. The V and J genes are TRBV28 and TRBJ2-7; 10 nucleotides line up with TRBD1. J lost 5 bases, V lost 6 bases, and 10 bases had no gene match. The CDR3 is 15 amino acids. Germline V gene data show CDR1 as MDHEN and CDR2 as SYDVKM. This CDR3 is CASSPPTGGVDEQYF. The CDR3 coding sequence is TGTGCCAGCAGCCCGCCGACAGGGGGCGTGGACGAGCAGTACTTC. Together with reference TRBV28 and TRBJ2-7, the CDR3 gives the full variable domain: DVKVTQSSRYLVKRTGEKVFLECVQDMDHENMFWYRQDPGLGLRLIYFSYDVKMKEKGDIPEGYSVSREKKERFSLILESASTNQTSMYLCASSPPTGGVDEQYFGPGTRLTVT.

This chain links TRBV10-3 with TRBJ2-2; D uncertain. Trimming shortened V by 4 bases and J by 4 bases, and 10 bases separated the two germline ends. The CDR3 covers 14 residues. Germline lookup yields CDR1 ENHRY and CDR2 SYGVKD. CDR3 in amino acids: CAISGLRSTGELFF. The CDR3, as DNA: TGTGCCATCAGTGGACTCCGGAGCACCGGGGAGCTGTTTTTT.

This clonotype was observed many times. This chain uses TRBV20-1 with TRBJ2-7, with TRBD1 matching over 7 bases. The CDR3 contains 14 residues. With V trimmed by 5 bases and J by 1 base, 8 bases remained unmatched. Germline CDR1 and CDR2: DFQATT and SNEGSKA (reference sequence). CDR3 loop: CSAARDSRSYEQYF. The CDR3 DNA follows: TGCAGTGCTGCCCGGGACAGCCGTTCCTACGAGCAGTACTTC.

CDR3 in amino acids: CASSLGQAETQYF. The CDR3 nucleotides read TGTGCCAGCAGCCTTGGACAGGCAGAGACCCAGTACTTC. The J gene is TRBJ2-5, the V gene TRBV28; TRBD1 agrees at 7 bases. Germline V gene sequence: CDR1 MDHEN, CDR2 SYDVKM. V shed 6 bases and J 4 bases; nucleotides not matched to a gene: 5. The CDR3 runs 13 residues.

This clonotype has ten or more counts. The chain couples TRBV29-1 to TRBJ1-1; D might be TRBD1 (5 bases). V was trimmed by 6 bases and J by 6 bases, leaving 11 bases between them. CDR3 length: 11 amino acids. Germline CDR1 and CDR2: SQVTM and ANQGSEA. The CDR3 DNA sequence: TGCAGCGTAGCCGACAGCCCTGAAGCTTTCTTT. Amino acid sequence: CSVADSPEAFF.

There are a few counts of this clonotype. The chain couples TRBV6-2 or TRBV6-3 to TRBJ2-3; TRBD2 agrees at 9 bases. This CDR3 is built from 18 residues. Germline CDR1 reads MNHEY; CDR2 reads SVGEGT. With V trimmed by 7 bases and J by 4 bases, 18 bases remained unmatched. CDR3 bases: TGTGCCAGCACCCACGGGTGGGGTAGCGGGGGATCATCAGATACGCAGTATTTT. Translated, it gives CASTHGWGSGGSSDTQYF.

The chain uses TRBV12-3 or TRBV12-4 and TRBJ1-4; perhaps TRBD1 as D (5 bases). The CDR3 contains 17 residues. V was cut by 5 bases and J by 4 bases, with 20 bases left in between. The CDR3 here is CASSGGEPGPFNEKLFF. CDR3 nucleotides: TGTGCCAGCAGTGGGGGGGAACCCGGACCGTTTAATGAAAAACTGTTTTTT.

This clonotype showed up just a few times. The chain links TRBV7-8 to TRBJ2-7; D call uncertain. Germline V gives CDR1 SGHVS, CDR2 FQNEAQ. CDR3 size: 15 residues. Trimming removed 4 bases at V and 2 bases at J, with 15 bases between. The CDR3 is CASSYLGPKAYEQYF. In nucleotides, the CDR3 is TGTGCCAGCAGCTACTTGGGTCCCAAGGCCTACGAGCAGTACTTC. The entire variable domain, with the rest obtained from reference TRBV7-8 and TRBJ2-7, is as follows: GAGVSQSPRYKVAKRGQDVALRCDPISGHVSLFWYQQALGQGPEFLTYFQNEAQLDKSGLPSDRFFAERPEGSVSTLKIQRTQQEDSAVYLCASSYLGPKAYEQYFGPGTRLTVT.